Listed below are T cell receptor beta chains from one sample, sequenced in a study of T cell responses to AZD1222 COVID-19 vaccine. Clones were sequenced by immunoSEQ multiplex PCR, and TCRdb holds only the in-frame ones, with some missing. The repertoire consists of approximately 67,000 clones, with about 85% occurring once and the leading ten covering approximately 21%. Sequencing used peripheral blood, obtained on day 0 of AZD1222 vaccination. The receptor source for this set is an adult in good health. CDR3s include the opening cysteine and the closing phenylalanine or tryptophan. D genes are given only for firm matches. A row's size may be missing; if present it is once, few, many or a size class.

d_gene,v_gene,abundance,j_gene,CDR3aa,CDR3nt
-,TRBV19,-,TRBJ1-1,CASSIGGRGTEAFF,TGTGCCAGTAGTATCGGGGGCAGGGGAACTGAAGCTTTCTTT
-,TRBV4-3,-,TRBJ2-3,CASSQGSKAVSTDTQYF,TGCGCCAGCAGCCAAGGGTCCAAAGCCGTAAGCACAGATACGCAGTATTTT
-,TRBV14,-,TRBJ2-1,CASSQLETGLFF,TGTGCCAGCAGCCAGCTCGAGACTGGTCTGTTCTTC
-,TRBV30,-,TRBJ1-1,CAWSDLEAFF,TGTGCCTGGAGTGATCTGGAAGCTTTCTTT
-,TRBV27,-,TRBJ1-2,CASRPTWTINYGYTF,TGTGCCAGCAGACCCACCTGGACCATTAACTATGGCTACACCTTC
-,TRBV30,-,TRBJ1-6,CAWSPGQSSYNSPLHF,TGTGCCTGGAGTCCAGGCCAGAGCTCCTATAATTCACCCCTCCACTTT
-,TRBV19,-,TRBJ1-1,CASSSTSGGNTEAFF,TGTGCCAGTAGTTCTACCTCTGGGGGGAACACTGAAGCTTTCTTT
-,TRBV7-3,once,TRBJ2-5,CASSPDNIQETQYF,TGTGCCAGCAGCCCGGACAACATCCAAGAGACCCAGTACTTC
-,TRBV6-6,few,TRBJ2-7,CASSGRVVGEQYF,TGTGCCAGCAGTGGACGGGTCGTTGGAGAGCAGTACTTC
TRBD1,TRBV6-5,-,TRBJ1-5,CASSISGGNQPQHF,TGTGCCAGCAGTATCTCAGGGGGAAATCAGCCCCAGCATTTT
-,TRBV7-2,few,TRBJ1-5,CASSEGRVSNQPQHF,TGTGCCAGCAGTGAGGGACGGGTTAGCAATCAGCCCCAGCATTTT
TRBD1,TRBV4-3,-,TRBJ2-2,CASSQGATLGQGFGIPGELFF,TGCGCCAGCAGCCAAGGGGCCACCTTGGGACAGGGGTTTGGAATCCCCGGGGAGCTGTTTTTT
-,TRBV11-3,-,TRBJ1-1,CASSLSRNKNTEAFF,TGTGCCAGCAGCTTATCCCGCAATAAGAACACTGAAGCTTTCTTT
TRBD2,TRBV7-8,-,TRBJ2-1,CASRLGLAGGNNEQFF,TGTGCCAGCAGACTTGGACTAGCGGGGGGCAACAATGAGCAGTTCTTC
TRBD2,TRBV19,-,TRBJ2-7,CASSIRRGVTYEQYF,TGTGCCAGTAGTATTCGACGGGGGGTAACCTACGAGCAGTACTTC
TRBD1,TRBV6-2/TRBV6-3,few,TRBJ2-7,CASSRGTGSSYEQYF,TGTGCCAGCAGCCGTGGGACAGGGAGCTCCTACGAGCAGTACTTC
-,TRBV11-3,-,TRBJ2-3,CASSLGLGGDDVNF,TGTGCCAGCAGCTTAGGCCTAGGGGGGGACGATGTGAATTTT
-,TRBV7-6,once,TRBJ1-2,CASSLGFGGLQAKYGYTF,TGTGCCAGCAGCTTAGGATTCGGAGGGCTCCAAGCTAAGTATGGCTACACCTTC
TRBD1,TRBV30,-,TRBJ1-2,CAWSRYRGYGYTF,TGTGCCTGGAGTAGATACAGGGGCTATGGCTACACCTTC
TRBD2,TRBV6-5,-,TRBJ2-2,CASRPGLARTGELFF,TGTGCCAGCAGACCCGGACTAGCGCGCACCGGGGAGCTGTTTTTT
-,TRBV3-1/TRBV3-2,-,TRBJ1-1,CASSLIQGLGTEAFF,TGTGCCAGCAGCCTGATTCAGGGGCTCGGAACTGAAGCTTTCTTT
-,TRBV7-2,-,TRBJ2-6,CASSWGSGGANVLTF,TGTGCCAGCAGCTGGGGTTCGGGTGGGGCCAACGTCCTGACTTTC
-,TRBV18,-,TRBJ1-5,CASSTLGDGNQPQHF,TGTGCCAGCTCCACGCTGGGGGACGGCAATCAGCCCCAGCATTTT
TRBD2,TRBV30,once,TRBJ2-3,CAWGVSGLAGPGTDTQYF,TGTGCCTGGGGGGTATCGGGACTAGCGGGGCCAGGGACAGATACGCAGTATTTT
-,TRBV6-5,-,TRBJ1-2,CASRAGAVGYTF,TGTGCCAGCAGAGCAGGGGCGGTTGGCTACACCTTC
-,TRBV6-4,-,TRBJ2-2,CASSVGNTGELFF,TGTGCCAGCAGTGTTGGGAACACCGGGGAGCTGTTTTTT
TRBD1,TRBV7-6,-,TRBJ2-3,CASSTRTGGDTDTQYF,TGTGCCAGCAGCACTCGGACAGGTGGAGACACAGATACGCAGTATTTT
-,TRBV5-1,-,TRBJ2-3,CASSLVGGVSTDTQYF,TGCGCCAGCAGCTTGGTAGGGGGAGTAAGCACAGATACGCAGTATTTT
-,TRBV7-9,-,TRBJ2-7,CASSPVLYEQYF,TGTGCCAGCAGCCCCGTCCTCTACGAGCAGTACTTC
TRBD1,TRBV6-1,few,TRBJ2-5,CASSEAGQGRETQYF,TGTGCCAGCAGTGAAGCGGGACAGGGAAGGGAGACCCAGTACTTC
TRBD2,TRBV19,-,TRBJ2-7,CASSRAGGTNEQYF,TGTGCCAGTAGCCGAGCGGGAGGTACAAACGAGCAGTACTTC
-,TRBV15,-,TRBJ2-3,CATSSVLGTPRTRTQYF,TGTGCCACCAGCAGCGTCCTCGGGACCCCACGCACGAGAACGCAGTATTTT
-,TRBV30,-,TRBJ1-5,CAWSPDSLSNQPQHF,TGTGCCTGGAGTCCTGACAGCCTGAGCAATCAGCCCCAGCATTTT
TRBD1,TRBV10-3,-,TRBJ1-4,CAISAADRANEKLFF,TGTGCCATCAGTGCCGCCGACAGGGCTAATGAAAAACTGTTTTTT
-,TRBV27,-,TRBJ2-7,CASRSTGSSISYEQYF,TGTGCCAGCAGATCCACCGGGAGCTCAATCTCCTACGAGCAGTACTTC
-,TRBV7-5,-,TRBJ2-7,CARSLVRTPGVGPYEQYF,TGTGCCAGAAGCTTAGTCAGGACGCCCGGAGTCGGGCCTTACGAGCAGTACTTC
-,TRBV24-1,-,TRBJ2-1,CATSQGGVSYNEQFF,TGTGCCACCAGTCAGGGCGGAGTCTCCTACAATGAGCAGTTCTTC
TRBD1,TRBV7-2,-,TRBJ1-2,CASSLSVPGQGDGYTF,TGTGCCAGCAGCTTATCGGTTCCGGGACAGGGCGATGGCTACACCTTC
TRBD1,TRBV6-5,-,TRBJ1-5,CASSYTQGGQPQHF,TGTGCCAGCAGTTACACACAGGGGGGGCAGCCCCAGCATTTT
-,TRBV18,-,TRBJ2-2,CASSPNLNMNTGELFF,TGTGCCAGCTCCCCAAATCTTAACATGAACACCGGGGAGCTGTTTTTT
TRBD1,TRBV7-9,-,TRBJ2-6,CASDRQSGANVLTF,TGTGCTTCGGACAGGCAATCTGGGGCCAACGTCCTGACTTTC
-,TRBV4-1,-,TRBJ1-5,CASSPSPSTDSNQPQHF,TGCGCCAGCAGCCCAAGTCCGTCAACCGATAGCAATCAGCCCCAGCATTTT
TRBD1,TRBV14,-,TRBJ2-1,CASSPTGSNEQFF,TGTGCCAGCAGCCCGACAGGGTCGAATGAGCAGTTCTTC
-,TRBV6-2/TRBV6-3,-,TRBJ1-5,CASSYSQYQPQHF,TGTGCCAGCAGTTACAGCCAGTATCAGCCCCAGCATTTT
-,TRBV3-1/TRBV3-2,few,TRBJ1-3,CASSQGIGRGDTIYF,TGTGCCAGCAGCCAAGGGATCGGGAGAGGAGACACCATATATTTT